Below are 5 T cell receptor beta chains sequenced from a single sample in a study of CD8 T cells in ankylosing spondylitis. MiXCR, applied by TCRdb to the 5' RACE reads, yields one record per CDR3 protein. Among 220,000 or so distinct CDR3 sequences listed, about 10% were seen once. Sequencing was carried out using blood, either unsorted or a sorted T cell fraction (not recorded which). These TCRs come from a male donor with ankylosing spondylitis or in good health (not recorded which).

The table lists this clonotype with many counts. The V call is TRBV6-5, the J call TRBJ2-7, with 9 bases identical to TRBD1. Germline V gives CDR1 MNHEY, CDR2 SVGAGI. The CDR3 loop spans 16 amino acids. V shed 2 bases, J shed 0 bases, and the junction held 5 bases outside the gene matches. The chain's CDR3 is CASSYALTGGSYEQYF. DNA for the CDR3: TGTGCCAGCAGTTACGCCCTGACAGGGGGCTCCTACGAGCAGTACTTC.

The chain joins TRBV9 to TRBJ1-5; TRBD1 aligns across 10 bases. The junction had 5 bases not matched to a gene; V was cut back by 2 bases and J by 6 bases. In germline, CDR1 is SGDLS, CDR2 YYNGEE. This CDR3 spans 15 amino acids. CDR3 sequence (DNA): TGTGCCAGCAGCGTGGGGACAGGGGACGGTCAGCCCCAGCATTTT. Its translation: CASSVGTGDGQPQHF.

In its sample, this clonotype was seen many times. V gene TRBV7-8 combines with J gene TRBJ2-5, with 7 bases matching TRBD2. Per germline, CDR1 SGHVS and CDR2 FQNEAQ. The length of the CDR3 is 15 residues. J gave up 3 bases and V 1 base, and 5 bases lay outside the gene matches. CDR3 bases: TGTGCCAGCAGCTTAGGGGGGAGGGATGAAGAGACCCAGTACTTC. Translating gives CASSLGGRDEETQYF.

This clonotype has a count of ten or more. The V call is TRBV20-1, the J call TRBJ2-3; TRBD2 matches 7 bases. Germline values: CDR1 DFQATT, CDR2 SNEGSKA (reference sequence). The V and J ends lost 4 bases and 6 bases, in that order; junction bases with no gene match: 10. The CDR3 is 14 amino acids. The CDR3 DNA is TGCAGTGCTATTCAACGGGGGGTGGGGGATACGCAGTATTTT. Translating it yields CSAIQRGVGDTQYF.

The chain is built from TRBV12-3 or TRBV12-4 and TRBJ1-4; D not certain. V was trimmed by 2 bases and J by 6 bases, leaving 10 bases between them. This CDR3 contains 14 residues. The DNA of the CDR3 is TGTGCCAGCAGTTTACGCGCGGCCCATGAAAAACTGTTTTTT. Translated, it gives CASSLRAAHEKLFF.